This record looks at one T cell receptor beta chain sequence and its context. What it binds is unknown. The data derive from a study of response to subunit inactivated influenza vaccine. Study-wide points: Only a handful of new T cells, the authors suggested, are recruited with each seasonal influenza vaccination.

TCRdb re-derived calls from the RT-PCR reads in MiXCR, one entry per CDR3 protein. Of hundreds of thousands of distinct CDR3 sequences listed, approximately 15% are singletons. Germline V lookup: CDR1 KGHSH, CDR2 LQKENI. V lost 1 base and J 4 bases, leaving 16 bases between the germline ends. The CDR3 totals 16 residues. The J gene is TRBJ2-5, the V gene TRBV18, with TRBD1 as a possible D gene (5 bases). The material was PBMCs from blood, obtained about 13 days after vaccination. This clonotype originated in a man aged 50-59 years who received an inactivated influenza vaccine. The CDR3, as DNA: TGTGCCAGCTCACCACGAAATCCAGGGTTGCGAGAGACCCAGTACTTC. This gives the protein CASSPRNPGLRETQYF.